This TCR beta chain is drawn from a study of CD8 T cells in ankylosing spondylitis. TCRdb fed the 5' RACE reads into MiXCR, producing one record per CDR3 protein. The sample holds around 140,000 distinct CDR3 sequences, roughly 18% seen once. For this clonotype: The antigen is undetermined.

The V end was cut by 0 bases, the J end by 8 bases, with 14 bases between. Germline CDR1 is LGHDT and CDR2 is YNNKEL (reference sequence). This CDR3 is 15 amino acids long. General study points: Fewer than ten highly homologous variants made up a TCR beta motif that seemed to typify ankylosing spondylitis blood. CD8+ by phenotype, disease-linked clones were relatively rare in peripheral blood.

Sequencing was carried out using blood, either unsorted or a sorted T cell fraction (not recorded which). The gene calls are TRBV3-1 and TRBJ2-1, with D perhaps TRBD1 or TRBD2 (5 bases each). This clonotype was obtained from a male donor with ankylosing spondylitis. The CDR3 DNA sequence: TGTGCCAGCAGCCAAGATCAGGGACCTACCTATGAGCAGTTCTTC. It is translated as CASSQDQGPTYEQFF.